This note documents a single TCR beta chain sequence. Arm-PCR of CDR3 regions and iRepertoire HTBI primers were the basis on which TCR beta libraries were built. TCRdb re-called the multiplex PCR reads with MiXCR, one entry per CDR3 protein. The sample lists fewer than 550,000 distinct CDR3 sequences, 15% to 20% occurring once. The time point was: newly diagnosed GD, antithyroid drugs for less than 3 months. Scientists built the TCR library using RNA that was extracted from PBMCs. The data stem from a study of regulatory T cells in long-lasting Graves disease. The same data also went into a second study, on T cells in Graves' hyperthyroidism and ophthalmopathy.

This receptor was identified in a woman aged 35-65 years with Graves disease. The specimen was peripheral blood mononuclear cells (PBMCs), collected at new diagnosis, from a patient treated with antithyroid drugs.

In DNA, the CDR3 is TGTGCCAGCAGCGCGATATCTAGCACAGATACGCAGTATTTT. It codes for CASSAISSTDTQYF. This chain uses TRBV9 with TRBJ2-3, with no clear D. The ends were cut back, 3 bases at V and 0 bases at J, with 8 bases in the middle. CDR1 is SGDLS and CDR2 is YYNGEE in the germline V gene. The CDR3 has 14 amino acids.